This T cell receptor beta chain was retrieved from a study of blood T cell repertoires in COVID-19. On the study more broadly: Samples taken during acute and convalescent COVID-19 were collected in the United States, Italy and Spain. Nucleic acid was either cDNA or gDNA, and it came from T cells, B-cell-depleted T cells, or PBMCs.

Germline CDR1 reads LGHNA; CDR2 reads YNFKEQ. There are 15 residues in the CDR3. V lost 0 bases, J lost 2 bases, and 8 bases lay in between. In the authors' workflow: Quantification of nucleated cells was approximated via reference gene primer amplification. Clones were read by immunoSEQ multiplex PCR, and TCRdb kept only the in-frame ones, dropping some. V and J calls and clone size come straight from that table; D and trimming were deduced from the DNA. The table has about 210,000 clones, around 84% seen once. This TCR was sampled from a human donor in a cohort sampled during active COVID-19. Specimen: peripheral blood. This sequence joins TRBV4-2 and TRBJ2-1, with D unclear. CDR3 nucleotides: TGTGCCAGCAGCCAAGATTCGAAGCCCTACAATGAGCAGTTCTTC. Amino acids: CASSQDSKPYNEQFF.